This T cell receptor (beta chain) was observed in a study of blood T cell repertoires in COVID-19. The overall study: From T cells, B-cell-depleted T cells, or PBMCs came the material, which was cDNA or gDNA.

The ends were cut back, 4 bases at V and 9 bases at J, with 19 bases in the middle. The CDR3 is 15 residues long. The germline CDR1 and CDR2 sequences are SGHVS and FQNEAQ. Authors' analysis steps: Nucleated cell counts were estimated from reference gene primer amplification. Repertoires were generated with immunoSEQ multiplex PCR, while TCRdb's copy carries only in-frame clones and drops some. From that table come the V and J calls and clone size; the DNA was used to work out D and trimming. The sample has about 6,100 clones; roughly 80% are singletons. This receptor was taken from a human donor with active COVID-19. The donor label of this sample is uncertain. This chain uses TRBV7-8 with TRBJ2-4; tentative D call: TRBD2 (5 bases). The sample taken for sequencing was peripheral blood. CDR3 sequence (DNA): TGTGCCAGCAGCTCCGCGGCTAGCCGCCCTCCCATTCAGTACTTC. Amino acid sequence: CASSSAASRPPIQYF.